This TCR beta chain was identified in a study of T cell responses to AZD1222 COVID-19 vaccine. Study conclusions and caveats: The study sampled repertoires only after the peak T cell response. Donors were largely white British and mainly female; clonal diversity was possibly underestimated.

The repertoire was sequenced with immunoSEQ multiplex PCR; TCRdb's copy has only in-frame clones and lacks some. Of about 60,000 clones listed, approximately 90% are singletons. Concerning this clone itself: Its target is unknown.

The CDR3 loop spans 16 amino acids. Looked up from germline, CDR1 is GTSNPN and CDR2 is SVGIG (reference sequence). Trimming shortened V by 1 base and J by 0 bases, and 15 bases separated the two germline ends. This clonotype originated in an adult who received the MenACWY meningococcal vaccine as a control. The rearrangement links TRBV30 to TRBJ1-1; D uncertain. This sample comprised peripheral blood, obtained 28 days after the second dose of the MenACWY control vaccine. CDR3: CAWSAAQGPMNTEAFF. In DNA, the CDR3 is TGTGCCTGGAGTGCTGCACAAGGACCCATGAACACTGAAGCTTTCTTT.